A single sample is the source of the 10 T cell receptor beta chains below, sequenced in a study of CD8+CD57+ T cells in acquired aplastic anemia. Individuals selected for sequencing had exhibited CD8+CD57+ cell expansion on flow cytometry. The template for TCR beta VDJ and CDR3 sequence profiling was genomic DNA. TCRdb re-analysed the reads in MiXCR, keeping a single row per CDR3 protein. The sample lists roughly 500,000 distinct CDR3 sequences, less than 35% occurring once. Sequencing was performed on sorted CD4+, CD8+, or CD8+CD57+ T cells (not recorded which) from PBMCs. Every receptor here comes from a human donor with aplastic anemia.

The CDR3 is CASSAGGSPLHF. In DNA, the CDR3 is TGTGCCAGTAGCGCGGGGGGCTCACCCCTCCACTTT. The V and J genes are TRBV19 and TRBJ1-6, with D possibly matching TRBD1 (6 bases). The CDR3 consists of 12 residues. Looked up from germline, CDR1 is LNHDA and CDR2 is SQIVND (reference sequence). V lost 6 bases and J 10 bases, leaving 10 bases between the germline ends. Based on the CDR3 plus reference TRBV19 and TRBJ1-6, the full variable domain is DGGITQSPKYLFRKEGQNVTLSCEQNLNHDAMYWYRQDPGQGLRLIYYSQIVNDFQKGDIAEGYSVSREKKESFPLTVTSAQKNPTAFYLCASSAGGSPLHFGNGTRLTVT.

This clonotype came up a few times. This chain links TRBV27 with TRBJ1-5; D gene ambiguous. Looked up from germline, CDR1 is MNHEY and CDR2 is SMNVEV (reference sequence). The CDR3 consists of 15 residues. Trimming shortened V by 5 bases and J by 3 bases, and 14 bases separated the two germline ends. CDR3 coding DNA: TGTGCCAGCAGTGATCGGACGGAGAACAATCAGCCCCAGCATTTT. Translated, it gives CASSDRTENNQPQHF.

This clonotype was observed at least ten times. This chain links TRBV7-3 with TRBJ2-1; 7 bases are shared with TRBD1. CDR1 and CDR2 from the germline V gene are SGHTA and FQGTGA. This CDR3 is 12 amino acids long. The trim removed 5 bases at V and 9 bases at J, leaving 4 bases unmatched. The CDR3: CASSRGGGEQFF. The CDR3 DNA follows: TGTGCCAGCAGCAGAGGGGGCGGTGAGCAGTTCTTC.

This rearrangement joins TRBV4-1 to TRBJ1-1; D is ambiguous. The germline gives CDR1 MGHRA, CDR2 YSYEKL. The V end lost 2 bases, the J end lost 2 bases, and 9 bases lay between the germline ends. The length of the CDR3 is 14 residues. CDR3 nucleotide sequence: TGCGCCAGCAGCCAAACCTTATATAACACTGAAGCTTTCTTT. Protein: CASSQTLYNTEAFF.

The chain couples TRBV10-3 to TRBJ2-3; 11 nucleotides align to TRBD2. V lost 6 bases to trimming and J lost 4 bases; unmatched junction nucleotides: 6. The CDR3 has 15 residues. Germline CDR1 is ENHRY and CDR2 is SYGVKD. CDR3 sequence (DNA): TGTGCCATCAGCTCGACTAGCGGGGTATCAGATACGCAGTATTTT. Protein product: CAISSTSGVSDTQYF.

This clonotype turned up a few times. The chain carries TRBV7-3 and TRBJ2-3; 10 bases align to TRBD2. CDR1 SGHTA and CDR2 FQGTGA come from the germline V gene. This CDR3 region has 15 residues. The J segment lost 8 bases and the V segment lost 1 base, leaving 6 bases of the junction unmatched. The CDR3 sequence is CASSLIGTSESTQYF. The CDR3 DNA reads as TGTGCCAGCAGCTTAATCGGGACTAGCGAAAGTACGCAGTATTTT.

The chain carries TRBV5-6 and TRBJ2-3; D not certain. V was cut by 3 bases and J by 2 bases, with 7 bases left in between. This CDR3 region has 13 residues. CDR1 is SGHDT and CDR2 is YYEEEE in the germline V gene. The CDR3 spells CASSSMATDTQYF. CDR3 in DNA: TGTGCCAGCAGCTCCATGGCCACAGATACGCAGTATTTT.

The rearrangement links TRBV30 to TRBJ1-1; no reliable D call. The CDR3 is made up of 12 amino acids. Trimming left V 5 bases short and J 12 bases short, with 19 bases between. From germline, CDR1 is GTSNPN and CDR2 SVGIG (reference sequence). In DNA, the CDR3 is TGTGCCTGGTCCGGAGGCCCCGACTTGACTTTCTTT. Translating it yields CAWSGGPDLTFF.

The gene calls are TRBV5-1 and TRBJ1-1; D gene unclear. Germline CDR1 SGHRS, CDR2 YFSETQ. The CDR3 consists of 14 residues. With 0 bases removed from V and 3 bases from J, the gap between germline ends came to 9 bases. This CDR3 is CASSLEGRDTEAFF. CDR3 nucleotide sequence: TGCGCCAGCAGCTTGGAGGGTCGGGACACTGAAGCTTTCTTT.

This clonotype was observed a handful of times. Here the CDR3 DNA reads TGTGCCAGTATGGGGGACGGGCCCGGGGAGACCCAGTACTTC. Its protein product is CASMGDGPGETQYF. The V gene is TRBV19, the J gene TRBJ2-5; TRBD1 or TRBD2 may be the D gene (5 bases each). V shed 7 bases and J shed 5 bases, with 17 bases lying between them. Germline V CDR1 and CDR2: LNHDA, SQIVND (reference sequence). CDR3 length equals 14 residues.